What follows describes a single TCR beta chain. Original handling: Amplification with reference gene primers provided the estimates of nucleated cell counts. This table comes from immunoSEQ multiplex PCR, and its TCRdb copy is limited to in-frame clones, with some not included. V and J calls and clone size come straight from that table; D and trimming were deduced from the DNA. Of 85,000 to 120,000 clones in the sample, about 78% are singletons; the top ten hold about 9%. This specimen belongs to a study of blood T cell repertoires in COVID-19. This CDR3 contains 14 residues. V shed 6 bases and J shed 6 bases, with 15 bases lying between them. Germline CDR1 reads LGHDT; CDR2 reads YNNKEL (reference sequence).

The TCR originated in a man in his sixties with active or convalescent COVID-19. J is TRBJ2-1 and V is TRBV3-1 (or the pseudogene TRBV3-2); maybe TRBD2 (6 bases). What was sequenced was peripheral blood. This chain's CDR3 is CASSYIAEGNEQFF. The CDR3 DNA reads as TGTGCCAGCAGTTATATAGCGGAGGGCAATGAGCAGTTCTTC.